The clone carrying this T cell receptor (beta chain) was observed a handful of times. This specimen belongs to a study of patients and donors after allogeneic stem cell transplantation. The CDR3 runs 12 residues. V was pared by 6 bases and J by 1 base, with 7 bases between. Per germline, CDR1 ENHRY and CDR2 SYGVKD. TCRdb reprocessed the RT-PCR reads with MiXCR, giving one entry per CDR3 protein. The sample consists of tens of thousands of distinct CDR3 sequences, approximately 25% of them appearing once. This TCR derives from a human donor who was either an allogeneic HSCT recipient or a stem cell or donor lymphocyte infusion donor (not recorded which). It is not recorded whose cells these are; they may come from a transplant donor. The gene calls are TRBV10-3 and TRBJ2-7; possible D gene TRBD1, 6 bases. Sequencing was performed on blood, either unsorted or a sorted T cell fraction (not recorded which). The CDR3 spells CAIRTGSYEQYF. DNA of the CDR3: TGTGCCATCAGGACAGGTTCCTACGAGCAGTACTTC.